Following are 23 T cell receptor beta chains from one sample sequenced in a study of lymphopenia after photon versus proton radiotherapy. Profiled with immunoSEQ multiplex PCR; TCRdb holds only in-frame clones, not every one. The table shows about 4,500 clones, with roughly 71% occurring only once. Specimen: peripheral blood, collected from a patient treated with proton-based radiotherapy. These receptors were obtained from a man older than 75 with esophageal cancer.

This chain links TRBV30 with TRBJ2-7, with 12 bases identical to TRBD2. The CDR3 length is 16 residues. Trimming at V came to 4 bases and at J to 11 bases, leaving 18 bases not matched to a gene. Germline assignment: CDR1 GTSNPN and CDR2 SVGIG (reference sequence). The CDR3 region has the DNA TGTGCCTGGACCCGACTAGCGGGGGCCCCACCCCTACGAGAGTACTTC. Translation: CAWTRLAGAPPLREYF.

This clone appeared a few times. The chain is built from TRBV6-6 and TRBJ1-2, with no clear D. V shed 10 bases and J shed 2 bases, with 17 bases lying between them. Looked up from germline, CDR1 is MNHNY and CDR2 is SVGAGI (reference sequence). The CDR3 is 14 residues long. This chain's CDR3 is CATLLLGRNYGYTF. The CDR3 nucleotides read TGTGCCACCCTTCTCCTTGGGAGGAACTATGGCTACACCTTC.

The chain combines TRBV21-1 with TRBJ2-1. TRBV21-1 is tagged as a pseudogene. There are 16 residues in the CDR3. CDR3 sequence reads: CASSKAKRGTYNEQFF. CDR3 DNA: TGTGCCAGCAGCAAAGCTAAGAGGGGAACCTACAATGAGCAGTTCTTC.

Turning to this clone: A read error likely explains this, since a far larger clone differs by one base. The rearrangement uses TRBV21-1 and TRBJ2-3; the table's D call TRBD2 went unverified against the DNA. TRBV21-1 constitutes a pseudogene. The CDR3 is 17 amino acids. The chain's CDR3 is CASSALGGAGLADTQYF. Written as DNA, the CDR3 is TGTGCCAGCAGCGCTCTCGGGGGGGCGGGCTTAGCAGATACGCAGTATTTT.

The sample holds a few counts of this clone. This chain connects TRBV5-1 to TRBJ2-3; 9 bases are shared with TRBD2. J gave up 5 bases and V 4 bases, and 8 bases lay outside the gene matches. CDR1 is SGHRS, CDR2 YFSETQ, per germline. The CDR3 is 15 residues long. The CDR3 reads CASSPVTSGLDTQYF. As DNA, the CDR3 is TGCGCCAGCAGCCCAGTGACTAGCGGTTTAGATACGCAGTATTTT.

The chain uses TRBV9 and TRBJ1-2, with 7 bases matching TRBD1. The CDR3 length is 17 residues. The trim removed 0 bases at V and 6 bases at J, leaving 14 bases unmatched. Germline V lookup: CDR1 SGDLS, CDR2 YYNGEE. Here the CDR3 DNA reads TGTGCCAGCAGCGTAGCGGCGCCAGGGGGAGGTCCGGATGGCTACACCTTC. Its protein product is CASSVAAPGGGPDGYTF.

This clone ranks as large. This sequence joins TRBV19 and TRBJ2-7; TRBD2 aligns across 13 bases. The V gene's germline CDR1 is LNHDA and CDR2 SQIVND (reference sequence). V lost 5 bases to trimming and J lost 2 bases; unmatched junction nucleotides: 9. The length of the CDR3 is 17 residues. The CDR3: CASSSLAGGDETYEQYF. CDR3 nucleotides: TGTGCCAGTAGTTCACTAGCGGGAGGGGACGAAACCTACGAGCAGTACTTC.

The V gene is TRBV5-8, the J gene TRBJ1-2; perhaps TRBD1 as D (6 bases). The CDR3 consists of 15 residues. The germline CDR1 and CDR2 sequences are SGHTS and YDEGEE. Trimming removed 0 bases from V and 5 bases from J, with 14 bases in between. This CDR3 reads CASSLDGTPAYGYTF. The CDR3 bases are TGTGCCAGCAGCTTGGACGGGACACCGGCATATGGCTACACCTTC. Based on the CDR3 plus reference TRBV5-8 and TRBJ1-2, the full variable domain is EAGVTQSPTHLIKTRGQQATLRCSPISGHTSVYWYQQALGLGLQFLLWYDEGEERNRGNFPPRFSGRQFPNYSSELNVNALELEDSALYLCASSLDGTPAYGYTFGSGTRLTVV.

This clone has only a few counts. The V and J genes are TRBV7-9 and TRBJ2-7; D is possibly TRBD1 or TRBD2 (5 bases each). CDR1 SEHNR and CDR2 FQNEAQ come from the germline V gene (reference sequence). This CDR3 is 14 amino acids long. V dropped 5 bases and J dropped 2 bases, with 13 bases sitting between them. The CDR3 loop reads CASSRDPTAYEQYF. Here the CDR3 DNA reads TGTGCCAGCAGCCGGGACCCCACGGCCTACGAGCAGTACTTC.

The chain links TRBV6-1 to TRBJ2-7, with D unclear. This CDR3 region has 17 residues. Trimming shortened V by 0 bases and J by 0 bases, and 15 bases separated the two germline ends. Germline V gene data show CDR1 as MNHNS and CDR2 as SASEGT. The CDR3 loop is CASSEAAVGRSSYEQYF. DNA for the CDR3: TGTGCCAGCAGTGAAGCGGCGGTCGGGCGGAGCTCCTACGAGCAGTACTTC.

The rearrangement links TRBV7-2 to TRBJ1-5; D is possibly TRBD1 (5 bases). The CDR3 is 15 residues long. V gave up 1 base and J gave up 7 bases, with 14 bases separating them. Per germline, CDR1 SGHTA and CDR2 FQGNSA. CDR3 amino acids: CASSLVGRGGQPQHF. The DNA for the CDR3 is TGTGCCAGCAGCTTAGTGGGGCGGGGAGGGCAGCCCCAGCATTTT.

This clone is large (0.1 to 1%). This sequence joins TRBV19 and TRBJ2-7; D unresolved. CDR1 and CDR2 (germline): LNHDA, SQIVND (reference sequence). V dropped 1 base and J dropped 5 bases, with 9 bases sitting between them. The CDR3 covers 13 residues. The CDR3 DNA sequence: TGTGCCAGTAGTATAGCTGACGGAGACGAGCAGTACTTC. Protein product: CASSIADGDEQYF.

This chain joins TRBV18 and TRBJ2-2; perhaps TRBD2 as D (5 bases). The germline gives CDR1 KGHSH, CDR2 LQKENI. This CDR3 contains 16 residues. With 0 bases removed from V and 7 bases from J, the gap between germline ends came to 15 bases. As DNA, the CDR3 is TGTGCCAGCTCACCACCGCGGTCCGGGGATGGCGGGGAGCTGTTTTTT. This sequence encodes CASSPPRSGDGGELFF. Combining the CDR3 with reference TRBV18 and TRBJ2-2 gives the whole variable domain NAGVMQNPRHLVRRRGQEARLRCSPMKGHSHVYWYRQLPEEGLKFMVYLQKENIIDESGMPKERFSAEFPKEGPSILRIQQVVRGDSAAYFCASSPPRSGDGGELFFGEGSRLTVL.

The rearrangement uses TRBV11-3 and TRBJ2-3, with a tentative D call TRBD2 (5 bases). In germline, CDR1 is SGHNT, CDR2 YENEEA. V gave up 1 base and J gave up 0 bases, with 14 bases separating them. This CDR3 contains 17 residues. This CDR3 is CASSLGTSSGSTDTQYF. CDR3 in DNA: TGTGCCAGCAGCTTAGGTACCTCAAGCGGTAGCACAGATACGCAGTATTTT.

The rearrangement uses TRBV6-6 and TRBJ1-1; D remains ambiguous. CDR1 MNHNY and CDR2 SVGAGI come from the germline V gene (reference sequence). CDR3 size: 13 residues. V was pared by 1 base and J by 4 bases, with 7 bases between. The CDR3 DNA is TGTGCCAGCAGTTACTGGGGATTCACTGAAGCTTTCTTT. Residues: CASSYWGFTEAFF.

The rearrangement joins TRBV2 to TRBJ2-1; D remains ambiguous. Between the trimmed V and J ends, which lost 6 bases and 7 bases, there was a span of 13 bases. This CDR3 comprises 13 residues. Germline V gene sequence: CDR1 SNHLY, CDR2 FYNNEI. As DNA, the CDR3 is TGTGCCAGCAGGGAGTCGGTCCGGAATGAGCAGTTCTTC. It is translated as CASRESVRNEQFF.

This rearrangement joins TRBV21-1 to TRBJ2-3; the table's D call, TRBD2, was not checked against the DNA. TRBV21-1 is flagged as a pseudogene. The CDR3 covers 16 residues. CDR3 in amino acids: CASSSGLAGRTDTQYF. The CDR3 DNA reads TGTGCCAGCAGCAGTGGACTAGCGGGGCGCACAGATACGCAGTATTTT.

V is TRBV18 and J is TRBJ1-2; D gene ambiguous. CDR3 length: 14 amino acids. The V end lost 0 bases, the J end lost 8 bases, and 13 bases lay between the germline ends. Per the germline V gene, CDR1 is KGHSH and CDR2 is LQKENI. The chain's CDR3 is CASSPPESRQGYTF. The CDR3 nucleotides are TGTGCCAGCTCACCACCCGAAAGCCGGCAGGGCTACACCTTC.

V gene TRBV5-1 combines with J gene TRBJ1-3; TRBD1 matches 7 bases. Germline CDR1 is SGHRS and CDR2 is YFSETQ. CDR3 length: 16 residues. Trimming cost V 4 bases and J 6 bases; bases outside gene matches: 13. CDR3 amino acids: CASSPFWDSGTNTIYF. The CDR3 DNA is TGCGCCAGCAGCCCGTTTTGGGACAGCGGCACAAACACCATATATTTT.

The CDR3 sequence: CASSYRDFNNEQFF. In DNA, the CDR3 is TGTGCCAGCAGCTACCGGGACTTTAACAATGAGCAGTTCTTC. The chain is built from TRBV14 and TRBJ2-1; TRBD2 is a possible D gene (6 bases). Germline V lookup: CDR1 SGHDN, CDR2 FVKESK. This CDR3 region has 14 residues. V was trimmed by 5 bases and J by 5 bases, leaving 13 bases between them.

The chain is built from TRBV27 and TRBJ2-7; the D gene is possibly TRBD1 (5 bases). This CDR3 is built from 14 residues. V was cut by 2 bases and J by 2 bases, with 10 bases left in between. Germline CDR1 is MNHEY and CDR2 is SMNVEV (reference sequence). As DNA, the CDR3 is TGTGCCAGCAGTTTAATTCAGGGTGCCTACGAGCAGTACTTC. This translates into CASSLIQGAYEQYF.

The CDR3 here is CATKDLGGDTQYF. In nucleotides, the CDR3 is TGTGCCACCAAAGACCTGGGTGGCGATACGCAGTATTTT. The chain combines TRBV19 with TRBJ2-3; D not certain. The CDR3 contains 13 residues. CDR1 LNHDA and CDR2 SQIVND come from the germline V gene (reference sequence). The V gene lost 10 bases and the J gene lost 6 bases, with 17 bases spanning the gap.

CDR3 sequence reads: CASSSGQENSPLHF. The CDR3 nucleotides read TGTGCCAGCAGCTCGGGGCAGGAAAATTCACCCCTCCACTTT. This chain joins TRBV7-9 and TRBJ1-6, with D maybe TRBD1 (5 bases). This CDR3 has 14 residues. Germline V CDR1 and CDR2: SEHNR, FQNEAQ (reference sequence). V gave up 4 bases and J gave up 7 bases, with 11 bases separating them.